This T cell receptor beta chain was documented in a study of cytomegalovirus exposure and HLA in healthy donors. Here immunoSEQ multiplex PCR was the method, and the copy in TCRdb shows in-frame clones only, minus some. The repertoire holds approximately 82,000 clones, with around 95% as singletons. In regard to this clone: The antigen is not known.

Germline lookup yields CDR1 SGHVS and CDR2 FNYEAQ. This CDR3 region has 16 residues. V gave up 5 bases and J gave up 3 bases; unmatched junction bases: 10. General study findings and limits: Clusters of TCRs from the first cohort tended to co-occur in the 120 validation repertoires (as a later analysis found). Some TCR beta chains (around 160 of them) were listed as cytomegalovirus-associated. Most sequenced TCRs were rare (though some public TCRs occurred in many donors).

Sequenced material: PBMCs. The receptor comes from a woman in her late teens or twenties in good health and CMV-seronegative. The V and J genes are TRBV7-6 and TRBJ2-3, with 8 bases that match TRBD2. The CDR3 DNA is TGTGCCAGCAGCCCTCACGGGGGGGCTGGGACAGATACGCAGTATTTT. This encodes CASSPHGGAGTDTQYF.